The rows below give T cell receptor beta chains drawn from one sample of a study of shared clonotypes between healthy human individuals. The method was immunoSEQ multiplex PCR; TCRdb's version includes in-frame clones alone and lacks a portion of them. The table records around 2.1 million clones, roughly 95% of them present only once. Material for sequencing was naive CD4+ T cells sorted from blood. All receptors come from a man aged 18 to 35 in good health. Each CDR3 is given with its conserved first and last residue. Fields, in order: J gene, V gene, clone size, D gene, CDR3 protein, CDR3 DNA. D genes are given only for firm matches. Part of the rows lack a size; the others show once, few, many or a class for expanded clones.

J: TRBJ2-7
V: TRBV6-1
size: NA
D: NA
CDR3: CASSSGKGQTYEQYF
DNA: TGTGCCAGCAGTTCTGGCAAAGGACAAACCTACGAGCAGTACTTC

J: TRBJ1-4
V: TRBV7-9
size: NA
D: NA
CDR3: CASSSWQITNEKLFF
DNA: TGTGCCAGCAGCTCCTGGCAAATAACTAATGAAAAACTGTTTTTT

J: TRBJ2-7
V: TRBV28
size: NA
D: NA
CDR3: CASSSYSLPSYEQYF
DNA: TGTGCCAGCAGTTCCTATTCTTTACCCTCCTACGAGCAGTACTTC

J: TRBJ2-2
V: TRBV5-4
size: NA
D: TRBD2
CDR3: CASTSEGRGAINTGELFF
DNA: TGTGCCAGCACGTCGGAAGGGCGGGGGGCTATTAACACCGGGGAGCTGTTTTTT

J: TRBJ2-4
V: TRBV11-2
size: NA
D: NA
CDR3: CASSLGPLLNGIQYF
DNA: TGTGCCAGCAGCTTAGGTCCACTCCTAAACGGCATTCAGTACTTC

J: TRBJ1-1
V: TRBV4-3
size: NA
D: NA
CDR3: CASSQQPGHNTEAFF
DNA: TGCGCCAGCAGCCAGCAGCCGGGGCACAACACTGAAGCTTTCTTT

J: TRBJ2-3
V: TRBV4-3
size: NA
D: TRBD2
CDR3: CASSLGLAGGLDTQYF
DNA: TGCGCCAGCAGCCTGGGACTAGCGGGAGGTCTAGATACGCAGTATTTT

J: TRBJ1-4
V: TRBV6-6
size: NA
D: TRBD1
CDR3: CASSTGTGYNEKLFF
DNA: TGTGCCAGCAGTACCGGGACAGGGTATAATGAAAAACTGTTTTTT

J: TRBJ1-6
V: TRBV4-1
size: NA
D: NA
CDR3: CASSLGRIYNSPLHF
DNA: TGCGCCAGCAGCCTTGGAAGGATCTATAATTCACCCCTCCACTTT

J: TRBJ1-5
V: TRBV6-5
size: NA
D: TRBD1
CDR3: CASSYRQGYNQPQHF
DNA: TGTGCCAGCAGTTATCGACAGGGGTACAATCAGCCCCAGCATTTT

J: TRBJ2-3
V: TRBV19
size: once
D: NA
CDR3: CASSIEGGTQYF
DNA: TGTGCCAGTAGTATAGAGGGTGGTACGCAGTATTTT

J: TRBJ2-1
V: TRBV5-1
size: NA
D: TRBD2
CDR3: CASSSQTSGGLLSSYNEQFF
DNA: TGCGCCAGCAGCTCGCAAACTAGCGGGGGGCTATTGAGCTCCTACAATGAGCAGTTCTTC

J: TRBJ2-7
V: TRBV4-1
size: NA
D: NA
CDR3: CASSQEYEGLGGYEQYF
DNA: TGCGCCAGCAGCCAAGAATACGAGGGGCTTGGTGGATACGAGCAGTACTTC

J: TRBJ2-7
V: TRBV5-1
size: NA
D: TRBD2
CDR3: CASLRGLAVIGEQYF
DNA: TGCGCCAGCCTTCGTGGACTAGCGGTGATAGGGGAGCAGTACTTC

J: TRBJ2-2
V: TRBV6-5
size: NA
D: NA
CDR3: CASSRDFRELFF
DNA: TGTGCCAGCAGTAGGGACTTCCGGGAGCTGTTTTTT

J: TRBJ2-7
V: TRBV19
size: NA
D: NA
CDR3: CASSINNGYEQYF
DNA: TGTGCCAGTAGTATCAACAACGGCTACGAGCAGTACTTC

J: TRBJ1-1
V: TRBV5-1
size: NA
D: NA
CDR3: CASSLVAGNTEAFF
DNA: TGCGCCAGCAGCTTGGTTGCAGGGAACACTGAAGCTTTCTTT